Presented here are 20 T cell receptor beta chains from one specimen sequenced in a study of T cell responses to AZD1222 COVID-19 vaccine. Data came from immunoSEQ multiplex PCR; TCRdb stores just in-frame clones and leaves some out. The sample has more than 35,000 clones, 83% seen once. The sequences come from peripheral blood, collected on day 0 of AZD1222 vaccination. These receptors came from an adult in good health.

The table lists this clone with a few counts. This chain connects TRBV7-8 to TRBJ2-5, with a tentative D call TRBD2 (6 bases). V gave up 2 bases and J gave up 1 base, with 14 bases separating them. The CDR3 length is 16 residues. Per germline, CDR1 SGHVS and CDR2 FQNEAQ. CDR3 coding DNA: TGTGCCAGCAGCTTATATGGCGGGGTGTCCCAAGAGACCCAGTACTTC. Amino acid sequence: CASSLYGGVSQETQYF.

The chain is built from TRBV25-1 and TRBJ2-7, with D perhaps TRBD2 (6 bases). V was trimmed by 7 bases and J by 4 bases, leaving 14 bases between them. Germline V lookup: CDR1 MGHDK, CDR2 SYGVNS. The CDR3 loop spans 13 amino acids. CDR3: CASTGRNGYEQYF. CDR3 sequence (DNA): TGTGCCAGCACAGGGAGGAACGGGTACGAGCAGTACTTC.

This sequence joins TRBV19 and TRBJ2-7; 10 bases align to TRBD1. Germline loops: CDR1 LNHDA, CDR2 SQIVND (reference sequence). This CDR3 contains 13 residues. The J segment lost 6 bases and the V segment lost 5 bases, leaving 4 bases of the junction unmatched. CDR3 protein: CASSPDRGSEQYF. The CDR3 DNA sequence: TGTGCCAGTAGTCCGGACAGGGGGAGCGAGCAGTACTTC.

This CDR3 is CASSSASWDRSPQETQYF. DNA of the CDR3: TGTGCCAGCAGTTCAGCCTCCTGGGACCGCTCCCCCCAAGAGACCCAGTACTTC. V and J are TRBV27 and TRBJ2-5; either TRBD1 or TRBD2 may supply D (5 bases each). The length of the CDR3 is 18 residues. Germline lookup yields CDR1 MNHEY and CDR2 SMNVEV (reference sequence). Deletions cut 4 bases from V and 1 base from J, with 22 bases between.

The chain links TRBV9 to TRBJ1-4, with D maybe TRBD1 (5 bases). V gave up 0 bases and J gave up 6 bases, with 12 bases separating them. The CDR3 is made up of 15 amino acids. Germline V gene lookup returns CDR1 SGDLS and CDR2 YYNGEE. This chain's CDR3 is CASSVGGGDHEKLFF. The CDR3 DNA reads as TGTGCCAGCAGCGTAGGTGGGGGGGATCATGAAAAACTGTTTTTT.

This clone was seen a few times. V and J are TRBV27 and TRBJ2-5; D is possibly TRBD1 or TRBD2 (5 bases each). V lost 7 bases to trimming and J lost 5 bases, with 17 bases between them. This CDR3 has 14 amino acids. From germline, CDR1 is MNHEY and CDR2 SMNVEV (reference sequence). The CDR3 region has the DNA TGTGCCAGCACCCCGGTTCTGGGGGATGAGACCCAGTACTTC. Amino acids: CASTPVLGDETQYF.

V is TRBV30 and J is TRBJ2-7; the D gene could be TRBD1 or TRBD2 (5 bases each). Germline assignment: CDR1 GTSNPN and CDR2 SVGIG (reference sequence). CDR3 length equals 14 residues. The germline V and J ends were trimmed by 1 base and 1 base, with 11 bases remaining between them. The CDR3 protein is CAWSGSGRSYEQYF. In DNA, the CDR3 is TGTGCCTGGAGTGGGTCGGGACGGTCCTACGAGCAGTACTTC.

The J gene is TRBJ1-2, the V gene TRBV7-9; D is undetermined. Germline V gene sequence: CDR1 SEHNR, CDR2 FQNEAQ (reference sequence). CDR3 length equals 14 residues. The ends were cut back, 4 bases at V and 6 bases at J, with 15 bases in the middle. The DNA for the CDR3 is TGTGCCAGCAGCTCCAGGACGGTAATGAATGGCTACACCTTC. Residues: CASSSRTVMNGYTF.

This chain connects TRBV28 to TRBJ1-4; the D gene is possibly TRBD1 (5 bases). The CDR3 is made up of 14 amino acids. Germline V CDR1 and CDR2: MDHEN, SYDVKM. Trimming shortened V by 7 bases and J by 0 bases, and 9 bases separated the two germline ends. CDR3 sequence: CASKNRTTNEKLFF. The CDR3 DNA sequence: TGTGCCAGCAAAAACAGGACAACTAATGAAAAACTGTTTTTT.

The chain couples TRBV24-1 to TRBJ2-3; 9 bases line up with TRBD2. Germline CDR1 is KGHDR and CDR2 is SFDVKD. The CDR3 totals 15 residues. With V trimmed by 4 bases and J by 5 bases, 6 bases remained unmatched. The CDR3 here is CATSDRSGRLDTQYF. In DNA form, the CDR3 reads TGTGCCACCAGTGACCGGAGCGGGAGGTTAGATACGCAGTATTTT.

The chain carries TRBV15 and TRBJ1-4; TRBD1 agrees at 7 bases. This CDR3 has 14 residues. Germline-derived CDR1 and CDR2 are LNHNV and YYDKDF (reference sequence). Trimming at V came to 4 bases and at J to 8 bases, leaving 7 bases not matched to a gene. For the CDR3, the DNA is TGTGCCACCAGCAACAACAGGGGAGGAGAAAAACTGTTTTTT. Translation gives CATSNNRGGEKLFF.

This clone has ten or more counts. The CDR3 protein is CASSGETQYF. CDR3 DNA sequence: TGTGCCAGCAGTGGAGAGACCCAGTACTTC. This chain links TRBV28 with TRBJ2-5; D is unresolved. The CDR3 extends over 10 amino acids. V lost 5 bases and J lost 4, with 2 bases in between. Germline values: CDR1 MDHEN, CDR2 SYDVKM.

The genes are TRBV10-1 and TRBJ1-2; D is perhaps TRBD1 (5 bases). CDR1 WNHNN and CDR2 SYGVQD come from the germline V gene (reference sequence). CDR3 length: 13 amino acids. Trimming left V 8 bases short and J 6 bases short, with 16 bases between. CDR3 loop: CASQGGQGHGYTF. The DNA of the CDR3 is TGCGCCAGCCAAGGCGGGCAGGGTCATGGCTACACCTTC.

The chain employs TRBV11-1 and TRBJ2-7; 9 bases match TRBD1. V was pared by 0 bases and J by 1 base, with 7 bases of the junction left unmatched. The CDR3 totals 17 residues. Germline assignment: CDR1 SGHAT and CDR2 FQDESV (reference sequence). CDR3 nucleotides: TGTGCCAGCAGCTTAGCGCAGAAGGACAGGGGATCCTACGAGCAGTACTTC. Translation: CASSLAQKDRGSYEQYF.

In this sample, this clone turned up a few times. The rearrangement joins TRBV19 to TRBJ1-1, with a possible D match to TRBD1 (5 bases). Germline V CDR1 and CDR2: LNHDA, SQIVND (reference sequence). Deletions cut 7 bases from V and 3 bases from J, with 12 bases between. This CDR3 has 13 residues. The CDR3 sequence is CASKIRADTEAFF. CDR3 coding DNA: TGTGCCAGTAAAATCAGGGCGGACACTGAAGCTTTCTTT.

The chain has TRBV7-2 and TRBJ1-3; D is ambiguous. Trimming pared 5 bases from V and 6 bases from J, leaving 14 bases between. CDR3 length equals 14 residues. Germline CDR1 reads SGHTA; CDR2 reads FQGNSA. CDR3 bases: TGTGCCAGCAGCCGTCCGGAGCTGGCAAACACCATATATTTT. Protein sequence: CASSRPELANTIYF.

The chain employs TRBV5-1 and TRBJ2-7; 13 bases map to TRBD2. CDR3 size: 14 residues. Germline lookup yields CDR1 SGHRS and CDR2 YFSETQ. The V segment lost 4 bases and the J segment 5 bases; nucleotides outside the gene matches: 3. The CDR3 here is CASSPGTSGDEQYF. Written as DNA, the CDR3 is TGCGCCAGCAGCCCCGGGACTAGCGGGGACGAGCAGTACTTC.

On this clone itself: The junction differs from germline at one of its ends, possibly a read error. This rearrangement joins TRBV27 to TRBJ2-2; 7 bases are a match to TRBD2. Germline CDR1 reads MNHEY; CDR2 reads SMNVEV (reference sequence). The CDR3 is made up of 20 amino acids. The CDR3 sequence: CASSFSGREKGSHRTRELFF. DNA for the CDR3: TGTGCCAGCAGTTTTAGTGGGAGGGAGAAGGGTTCCCACCGCACCCGGGAGCTGTTTTTT.

The chain combines TRBV5-1 with TRBJ2-2; D remains ambiguous. The CDR3 spans 15 residues. Trimming stripped 1 base from V and 2 bases from J, with 9 bases between. Germline CDR1 and CDR2: SGHRS and YFSETQ. This CDR3 reads CASSLNQINTGELFF. The CDR3 DNA follows: TGCGCCAGCAGCTTGAACCAAATAAACACCGGGGAGCTGTTTTTT.

This chain connects TRBV10-3 to TRBJ2-7, with 9 nucleotides matching TRBD1. The length of the CDR3 is 13 residues. Unmatched junction bases numbered 4, after V lost 6 bases and J lost 4 bases. CDR1 ENHRY and CDR2 SYGVKD come from the germline V gene. The CDR3 DNA reads as TGTGCCATCAGACCGGGACAGGGATACGAGCAGTACTTC. Protein product: CAIRPGQGYEQYF.